Following are 31 T cell receptor beta chains from one sample sequenced in a study of blood T cell repertoires in COVID-19. Method: immunoSEQ multiplex PCR; TCRdb's copy keeps in-frame clones and lacks some. This table holds roughly 60,000 clones, about nine tenths found once. Sequencing input: peripheral blood. The source is a man between 60 and 70 years old with active COVID-19.

The chain links TRBV5-1 to TRBJ1-1; D might be TRBD1 (5 bases). V was cut by 4 bases and J by 1 base, with 11 bases left in between. The length of the CDR3 is 14 residues. CDR1 is SGHRS, CDR2 YFSETQ, per germline. This CDR3 is CASSPGGTNTEAFF. As DNA, the CDR3 is TGCGCCAGCAGCCCTGGGGGGACGAACACTGAAGCTTTCTTT.

This clone was detected only a few times. The V and J genes are TRBV7-8 and TRBJ1-3, with a tentative D call TRBD1 (5 bases). The CDR3 is 15 amino acids. In germline, CDR1 is SGHVS, CDR2 FQNEAQ. Trimming stripped 0 bases from V and 2 bases from J, with 8 bases between. The CDR3 coding sequence is TGTGCCAGCAGCTTAGCTAGGGGAACTGGAAACACCATATATTTT. Protein sequence: CASSLARGTGNTIYF.

The gene calls are TRBV18 and TRBJ2-3, with D hard to call. V was clipped by 0 bases and J by 2 bases, with 3 bases between them. The CDR3 sequence is 13 residues long. CDR1 and CDR2 from the germline V gene are KGHSH and LQKENI. CDR3: CASSPPLTDTQYF. DNA of the CDR3: TGTGCCAGCTCACCACCTCTCACAGATACGCAGTATTTT.

The genes are TRBV4-2 and TRBJ1-2; perhaps TRBD1 as D (5 bases). Germline CDR1 is LGHNA and CDR2 is YNFKEQ. The CDR3 totals 15 residues. Trimming cost V 4 bases and J 5 bases, with 17 bases left between them. The CDR3: CASSLLNHQGYGYTF. The CDR3 DNA follows: TGTGCCAGCAGCCTCCTCAATCACCAGGGTTATGGCTACACCTTC.

V and J are TRBV27 and TRBJ2-2, with a possible D match to TRBD1 (6 bases). The V end was cut by 4 bases, the J end by 7 bases, with 19 bases between. The CDR3 contains 16 residues. Per the germline V gene, CDR1 is MNHEY and CDR2 is SMNVEV (reference sequence). CDR3 in amino acids: CASSSPRGMRIGELFF. The CDR3 DNA reads as TGTGCCAGCAGTTCACCAAGGGGGATGAGGATCGGGGAGCTGTTTTTT.

This clone was detected only a few times. V is TRBV5-1 and J is TRBJ2-7; D ambiguous. Per germline, CDR1 SGHRS and CDR2 YFSETQ. V lost 2 bases and J 2 bases, leaving 8 bases between the germline ends. The CDR3 is 13 amino acids. CDR3 DNA sequence: TGCGCCAGCAGCTTCACCCTAACCTACGAGCAGTACTTC. It specifies CASSFTLTYEQYF. Full variable domain (remainder filled in from reference TRBV5-1 and TRBJ2-7): KAGVTQTPRYLIKTRGQQVTLSCSPISGHRSVSWYQQTPGQGLQFLFEYFSETQRNKGNFPGRFSGRQFSNSRSEMNVSTLELGDSALYLCASSFTLTYEQYFGPGTRLTVT.

V is TRBV30 and J is TRBJ2-1; 10 nucleotides line up with TRBD2. Per the germline V gene, CDR1 is GTSNPN and CDR2 is SVGIG (reference sequence). The CDR3 contains 16 residues. J was trimmed by 3 bases and V by 2 bases; bases with no gene match: 7. CDR3 amino acids: CAWSMSSGSHYNEQFF. The CDR3 region has the DNA TGTGCCTGGAGTATGTCTAGCGGGAGTCACTACAATGAGCAGTTCTTC.

This rearrangement joins TRBV7-9 to TRBJ2-5; TRBD1 matches 9 bases. The V segment lost 6 bases and the J segment 5 bases; nucleotides outside the gene matches: 10. CDR1 is SEHNR, CDR2 FQNEAQ, per germline (reference sequence). The CDR3 consists of 15 residues. CDR3 region: CASRPPGTGSETQYF. The CDR3 nucleotides are TGTGCCAGCAGACCCCCCGGGACAGGGTCGGAGACCCAGTACTTC.

This sequence joins TRBV9 and TRBJ2-2; 10 positions agree with TRBD2. Per the germline V gene, CDR1 is SGDLS and CDR2 is YYNGEE. The CDR3 sequence is 16 residues long. J lost 4 bases, V lost 3 bases, and 6 bases had no gene match. CDR3 nucleotide sequence: TGTGCCAGCAGCGCGCTAAGGACTAGCGGCACCGGGGAGCTGTTTTTT. Amino acids: CASSALRTSGTGELFF.

The chain is built from TRBV23-1 and TRBJ1-1; D might be TRBD1 (5 bases). TRBV23-1 carries the ORF label, with uncertain function. The V end was cut by 4 bases, the J end by 0 bases, with 15 bases between. This CDR3 is 16 amino acids long. CDR3 in amino acids: CASSLARATLNTEAFF. The CDR3 DNA sequence: TGCGCCAGCAGTCTAGCCAGGGCGACCCTGAACACTGAAGCTTTCTTT.

This clone was observed once. V is TRBV7-3 and J is TRBJ2-1; a weak D match, TRBD2 (6 bases). CDR1 and CDR2 from the germline V gene are SGHTA and FQGTGA. Trimming shortened V by 3 bases and J by 6 bases, and 12 bases separated the two germline ends. This CDR3 is 14 amino acids long. CDR3 sequence: CASSFHGSGNEQFF. The CDR3, as DNA: TGTGCCAGCAGCTTCCACGGGAGTGGCAATGAGCAGTTCTTC.

This clone appeared a single time. Here the CDR3 DNA reads TGTGCCAGCAGTTTGGGCAGGAACACTGAAGCTTTCTTT. It codes for CASSLGRNTEAFF. This chain uses TRBV12-3 or TRBV12-4 with TRBJ1-1; D gene ambiguous. This CDR3 contains 13 residues. The ends were cut back, 3 bases at V and 1 base at J, with 6 bases in the middle.

CDR3 loop: CASSFLLQREIGEQFF. The CDR3 bases are TGTGCCAGCAGTTTCCTTTTACAGCGGGAGATAGGGGAGCAGTTCTTC. The chain couples TRBV27 to TRBJ2-1; 8 bases match TRBD2. CDR1 is MNHEY, CDR2 SMNVEV, per germline (reference sequence). The CDR3 contains 16 residues. The V gene end was trimmed by 3 bases and the J gene end by 10 bases; junction bases not matched to a gene: 14.

The chain has TRBV27 and TRBJ1-2; 7 nucleotides match TRBD1. The CDR3 contains 14 residues. V shed 4 bases and J 8 bases; nucleotides not matched to a gene: 10. Germline V lookup: CDR1 MNHEY, CDR2 SMNVEV (reference sequence). CDR3 sequence: CASSSLTGLRGYTF. CDR3 coding DNA: TGTGCCAGCAGTTCCCTGACAGGGCTTCGGGGCTACACCTTC.

The chain joins TRBV12-3 or TRBV12-4 to TRBJ1-1, with a tentative D call TRBD1 (5 bases). The CDR3 contains 13 residues. The germline V and J ends were trimmed by 5 bases and 1 base, with 8 bases remaining between them. This chain's CDR3 is CASSIQGNTEAFF. CDR3 nucleotides: TGTGCCAGCAGTATTCAGGGGAACACTGAAGCTTTCTTT.

J is TRBJ2-4 and V is TRBV18, with D possibly matching TRBD2 (6 bases). This CDR3 has 16 residues. The V end lost 2 bases, the J end lost 0 bases, and 11 bases lay between the germline ends. Per the germline V gene, CDR1 is KGHSH and CDR2 is LQKENI. CDR3 amino acids: CASSPREDLAKNIQYF. The CDR3 DNA follows: TGTGCCAGCTCACCAAGGGAGGATTTAGCCAAAAACATTCAGTACTTC.

This clone was seen only a few times. V usage is TRBV30 and J usage is TRBJ1-5; 12 nucleotides match TRBD1. The germline gives CDR1 GTSNPN, CDR2 SVGIG (reference sequence). With 2 bases clipped from V and 2 bases from J, the junction kept 13 bases outside the gene matches. The CDR3 covers 19 residues. The CDR3 region has the DNA TGTGCCTGGAGTCTATACCGGGACAGGGGGCTTCTTGGCAATCAGCCCCAGCATTTT. This encodes CAWSLYRDRGLLGNQPQHF.

V usage is TRBV19 and J usage is TRBJ2-7; 9 bases match TRBD2. V gave up 5 bases and J gave up 0 bases; unmatched junction bases: 5. The CDR3 consists of 15 residues. CDR1 is LNHDA, CDR2 SQIVND, per germline (reference sequence). The CDR3 coding sequence is TGTGCCAGTAGTCCCCTAGCGGGAAACTCCTACGAGCAGTACTTC. Amino acids: CASSPLAGNSYEQYF.

The table lists this clone with a few counts. The V and J genes are TRBV10-1 and TRBJ1-1, with D possibly TRBD1 on 5 matching bases. The V and J ends lost 5 bases and 3 bases respectively, with 19 bases between them. Germline CDR1 reads WNHNN; CDR2 reads SYGVQD (reference sequence). The CDR3 length is 16 residues. Here the CDR3 DNA reads TGCGCCAGCAGTTCGAGCCCGACAGTCACTCACACTGAAGCTTTCTTT. Amino acids: CASSSSPTVTHTEAFF.

J is TRBJ2-1 and V is TRBV27; weak D call: TRBD2 (6 bases). CDR3 length: 15 amino acids. Germline CDR1 reads MNHEY; CDR2 reads SMNVEV (reference sequence). The V and J ends lost 5 bases and 3 bases respectively, with 14 bases between them. The chain's CDR3 is CASSDGAGSYNEQFF. The CDR3 coding sequence is TGTGCCAGCAGTGATGGGGCGGGAAGCTACAATGAGCAGTTCTTC.

The chain joins TRBV7-3 to TRBJ2-1; 9 bases are a match to TRBD1. The CDR3 covers 14 residues. V lost 8 bases to trimming and J lost 8 bases; unmatched junction nucleotides: 10. Per germline, CDR1 SGHTA and CDR2 FQGTGA. The CDR3 nucleotides are TGTGCCAGCGGGCCAGGACAGGGGCCTTATGAGCAGTTCTTC. Its protein is CASGPGQGPYEQFF.

The chain recombines TRBV24-1 with TRBJ2-7, with TRBD1 matching over 7 bases. The CDR3 has 13 residues. Germline loops: CDR1 KGHDR, CDR2 SFDVKD. The trim removed 10 bases at V and 4 bases at J, leaving 9 bases unmatched. CDR3 sequence (DNA): TGTGCCACGATAAGACAGGGAGCTTACGAGCAGTACTTC. This gives the protein CATIRQGAYEQYF.

The J gene is TRBJ2-7, the V gene TRBV11-3, with 9 bases matching TRBD1. Germline V CDR1 and CDR2: SGHNT, YENEEA. CDR3 length: 13 amino acids. The J segment lost 6 bases and the V segment lost 5 bases, leaving 5 bases of the junction unmatched. The CDR3, as DNA: TGTGCCAGCAGCCCGGGACAGGGAGGCGAGCAGTACTTC. Its protein product is CASSPGQGGEQYF.

The rearrangement uses TRBV6-1 and TRBJ1-3, with TRBD1 matching over 7 bases. This CDR3 is built from 16 residues. The germline CDR1 and CDR2 sequences are MNHNS and SASEGT. With 1 base clipped from V and 0 bases from J, the junction kept 3 bases outside the gene matches. CDR3 sequence reads: CASSEVTGASGNTIYF. CDR3 nucleotides: TGTGCCAGCAGTGAAGTTACAGGGGCCTCTGGAAACACCATATATTTT.

The V and J genes are TRBV7-2 and TRBJ2-1; D perhaps matches TRBD2 (5 bases). CDR1 and CDR2 (germline): SGHTA, FQGNSA. This CDR3 comprises 15 residues. V was trimmed by 0 bases and J by 2 bases, leaving 8 bases between them. The CDR3 sequence: CASSLAGVTYNEQFF. CDR3 nucleotides: TGTGCCAGCAGCTTAGCGGGAGTGACCTACAATGAGCAGTTCTTC.

The rearrangement uses TRBV19 and TRBJ1-5, with a tentative D call TRBD1 (6 bases). This CDR3 comprises 16 residues. From germline, CDR1 is LNHDA and CDR2 SQIVND (reference sequence). With 3 bases removed from V and 1 base from J, the gap between germline ends came to 13 bases. In DNA, the CDR3 is TGTGCCAGTAGTATGATCAGGACAGCGAGCAATCAGCCCCAGCATTTT. Protein: CASSMIRTASNQPQHF.

The CDR3 region is CASSLGRPYNEQFF. CDR3 coding DNA: TGTGCCAGCAGCTTAGGGAGACCCTACAATGAGCAGTTCTTC. The rearrangement joins TRBV7-2 to TRBJ2-1; D not resolved. Germline V gene sequence: CDR1 SGHTA, CDR2 FQGNSA. Trimming took off 1 base at V and 2 bases at J, with 6 bases between the two ends. The CDR3 length is 14 residues.

This sequence joins TRBV9 and TRBJ2-7; 9 bases agree with TRBD2. The CDR3 has 16 residues. V trimming: 3 bases; J trimming: 3 bases; junction bases outside the gene matches: 10. The germline CDR1 and CDR2 sequences are SGDLS and YYNGEE. The CDR3 here is CASSGPGLASVYEQYF. The CDR3 nucleotides read TGTGCCAGCAGCGGACCGGGACTAGCTTCGGTCTACGAGCAGTACTTC.

This chain links TRBV5-1 with TRBJ2-7, with 7 bases lining up with TRBD1. V dropped 2 bases and J dropped 3; count of bases not matched to a gene: 5. The CDR3 loop spans 14 amino acids. Germline loops: CDR1 SGHRS, CDR2 YFSETQ. CDR3 nucleotide sequence: TGCGCCAGCAGCTTCAGAGGGGGCTTCTACGAGCAGTACTTC. It translates to CASSFRGGFYEQYF.

The chain recombines TRBV29-1 with TRBJ2-1, with 8 nucleotides matching TRBD2. The V segment lost 4 bases and the J segment 3 bases; nucleotides outside the gene matches: 8. Germline-derived CDR1 and CDR2 are SQVTM and ANQGSEA. This CDR3 contains 15 residues. Here the CDR3 reads CSVVLSGIVYNEQFF. The CDR3 region has the DNA TGCAGCGTTGTGCTTAGCGGGATTGTCTACAATGAGCAGTTCTTC.

CDR3 protein: CASSGGTAGGNTIYF. For the CDR3, the DNA is TGTGCCAGCAGCGGCGGGACAGCGGGTGGAAACACCATATATTTT. V gene TRBV4-2 combines with J gene TRBJ1-3; 7 positions agree with TRBD1. CDR1 is LGHNA, CDR2 YNFKEQ, per germline. V lost 5 bases to trimming and J lost 3 bases; unmatched junction nucleotides: 7. The CDR3 spans 15 residues.